Sequencing of this TCR beta chain was carried out in a study of T cell responses to AZD1222 COVID-19 vaccine. Study-level points and caveats: The study found Spike-specific TCR breadth and depth rose after two AZD1222 doses. Repertoires were obtained solely post-peak T cell response. CD4 TCRs covered the whole spike, strongest at regions 160-218 and 743-854.

Worth noting for this clone: The antigen is undetermined.

After removal of 3 bases from V and 4 bases from J, the junction contained 8 bases not matched to a gene. The CDR3 runs 15 residues. Germline CDR1 MNHEY, CDR2 SMNVEV (reference sequence). Repertoires were generated with immunoSEQ multiplex PCR, while TCRdb's copy carries only in-frame clones and drops some. The sample contains about 19,000 clones, around 81% of which appear only once. The TCR originated in an adult who received the AZD1222 COVID-19 vaccine. The chain joins TRBV27 to TRBJ2-7, with 8 bases aligning to TRBD2. Material: peripheral blood, obtained 28 days after the second AZD1222 dose. CDR3 protein: CASSLRLAGLYEQYF. In nucleotides, the CDR3 is TGTGCCAGCAGTTTGAGGTTAGCGGGGTTGTACGAGCAGTACTTC.